Shown below are 11 T cell receptor beta chains from a single sample sequenced in a study of blood T cell repertoires in COVID-19 (dated by TCRdb to about 2020). Receptors were amplified or captured by the immunoSEQ multiplex PCR assay. Imported from immuneACCESS, the table was reduced by TCRdb to in-frame sequences with V and J called. These copies leave out some clones; in studies compared against another copy, an unresolved V gene accounts for under half, and the cause of the remainder is not known. The table for this sample lists roughly 33,000 clones; 85% to 95% of them were counted only once. Around 5.5% of the sample lies in the top ten. Sequencing input: peripheral blood. The source is a human donor in a cohort sampled during active COVID-19.

The rearrangement joins TRBV11-2 to TRBJ1-2; 9 positions agree with TRBD1. Germline V gene data show CDR1 as SGHAT and CDR2 as FQNNGV. This CDR3 spans 13 amino acids. V lost 8 bases and J lost 5; bases outside the gene matches: 6. CDR3 region: CASEGTGIYGYTF. CDR3 in DNA: TGTGCCAGCGAGGGGACAGGGATTTATGGCTACACCTTC.

The chain is built from TRBV11-2 and TRBJ2-4; 15 bases are a match to TRBD2. V gave up 5 bases and J gave up 5 bases; unmatched junction bases: 10. This CDR3 is built from 18 residues. From germline, CDR1 is SGHAT and CDR2 FQNNGV. Here the CDR3 DNA reads TGTGCCAGCAGCGCGCCCGGGACTAGCGGGAGGAGTGAAAACATTCAGTACTTC. Its protein product is CASSAPGTSGRSENIQYF.

The rearrangement links TRBV12-3 or TRBV12-4 to TRBJ1-5, with D tentatively TRBD1 (5 bases). The CDR3 is made up of 13 amino acids. Between the trimmed V and J ends, which lost 5 bases and 6 bases, there was a span of 11 bases. This CDR3 reads CASSLNRFQPQHF. As DNA, the CDR3 is TGTGCCAGCAGTCTGAACAGGTTTCAGCCCCAGCATTTT.

V usage is TRBV14 and J usage is TRBJ1-2, with 8 bases matching TRBD1. The trim removed 3 bases at V and 4 bases at J, leaving 4 bases unmatched. Germline loops: CDR1 SGHDN, CDR2 FVKESK. The length of the CDR3 is 14 residues. DNA of the CDR3: TGTGCCAGCAGCCAGGGAGGACAGGGCTATGGCTACACCTTC. Its translation: CASSQGGQGYGYTF. Combining the CDR3 with reference TRBV14 and TRBJ1-2 gives the whole variable domain EAGVTQFPSHSVIEKGQTVTLRCDPISGHDNLYWYRRVMGKEIKFLLHFVKESKQDESGMPNNRFLAERTGGTYSTLKVQPAELEDSGVYFCASSQGGQGYGYTFGSGTRLTVV.

The rearrangement uses TRBV28 and TRBJ2-3, with 13 bases identical to TRBD2. Per the germline V gene, CDR1 is MDHEN and CDR2 is SYDVKM. V trimming: 3 bases; J trimming: 4 bases; junction bases outside the gene matches: 7. The CDR3 totals 17 residues. This CDR3 reads CASSFMVLAGGADTQYF. The CDR3 DNA follows: TGTGCCAGCAGTTTTATGGTACTAGCGGGGGGGGCAGATACGCAGTATTTT.

This clone was counted once. The J gene is TRBJ2-3, the V gene TRBV7-9; 7 nucleotides match TRBD1. Per germline, CDR1 SEHNR and CDR2 FQNEAQ (reference sequence). The CDR3 covers 16 residues. J was trimmed by 2 bases and V by 5 bases; bases with no gene match: 10. The CDR3 nucleotides are TGTGCCAGCAGCCCGCCGGACAGGCCCCCCACAGATACGCAGTATTTT. This translates into CASSPPDRPPTDTQYF.

The genes are TRBV4-2 and TRBJ2-7, with 10 bases aligning to TRBD2. Germline V gene data show CDR1 as LGHNA and CDR2 as YNFKEQ. The J segment lost 6 bases and the V segment lost 2 bases, leaving 4 bases of the junction unmatched. This CDR3 spans 14 amino acids. The CDR3 reads CASSQPLAGGEQYF. The CDR3 nucleotides read TGTGCCAGCAGCCAACCATTAGCGGGAGGCGAGCAGTACTTC.

V gene TRBV12-5 combines with J gene TRBJ1-6; D gene unclear. There are 18 residues in the CDR3. With 6 bases removed from V and 5 bases from J, the gap between germline ends came to 23 bases. Germline V gene data show CDR1 as LGHNT and CDR2 as FRNRAP. CDR3: CASGSPGVALNNNSPLHF. CDR3 in DNA: TGTGCTAGTGGCTCTCCGGGAGTCGCCCTGAATAATAATTCACCCCTCCACTTT.

J is TRBJ2-1 and V is TRBV5-3; TRBD2 matches 7 bases. TRBV5-3 is marked as an open reading frame, function uncertain. V lost 1 base to trimming and J lost 7 bases; unmatched junction nucleotides: 5. This CDR3 has 14 residues. In DNA form, the CDR3 reads TGTGCCAGAAGCTTGAGGACTAGTCGAAATGAGCAGTTCTTC. It translates to CARSLRTSRNEQFF.

The chain links TRBV7-9 to TRBJ2-7; a weak D match, TRBD2 (5 bases). V lost 8 bases and J 2 bases, leaving 16 bases between the germline ends. CDR3 length: 14 residues. Germline lookup yields CDR1 SEHNR and CDR2 FQNEAQ (reference sequence). The DNA of the CDR3 is TGTGCCAGCGGGCCCTCGGGAAACCCCTACGAGCAGTACTTC. Translating gives CASGPSGNPYEQYF.

The chain uses TRBV7-9 and TRBJ2-1; 8 bases are a match to TRBD2. CDR1 SEHNR and CDR2 FQNEAQ come from the germline V gene (reference sequence). This CDR3 is built from 15 residues. V shed 6 bases, J shed 8 bases, and the junction held 12 bases outside the gene matches. Here the CDR3 DNA reads TGTGCCAGCAGAAAGGGGAGCGGGAGCGGCGATGAGCAGTTCTTC. It yields the protein CASRKGSGSGDEQFF.